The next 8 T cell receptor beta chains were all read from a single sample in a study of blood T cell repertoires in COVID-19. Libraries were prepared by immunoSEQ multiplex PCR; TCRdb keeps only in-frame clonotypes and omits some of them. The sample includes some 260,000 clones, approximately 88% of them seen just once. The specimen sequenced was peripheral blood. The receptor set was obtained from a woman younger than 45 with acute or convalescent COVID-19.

This chain's CDR3 is CASSVADRGYRAFF. CDR3 in DNA: TGTGCCAGCAGCGTAGCTGACAGGGGGTATAGAGCTTTCTTT. The rearrangement uses TRBV9 and TRBJ1-1, with 9 bases matching TRBD1. The V and J ends lost 0 bases and 10 bases, in that order; junction bases with no gene match: 7. There are 14 residues in the CDR3. In germline, CDR1 is SGDLS, CDR2 YYNGEE.

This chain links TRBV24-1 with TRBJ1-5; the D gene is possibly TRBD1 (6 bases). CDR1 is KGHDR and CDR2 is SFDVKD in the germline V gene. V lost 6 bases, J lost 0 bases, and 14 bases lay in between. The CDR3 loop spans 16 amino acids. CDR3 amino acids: CATSSPGGYSNQPQHF. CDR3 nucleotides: TGTGCCACCAGTTCCCCGGGGGGCTATAGCAATCAGCCCCAGCATTTT.

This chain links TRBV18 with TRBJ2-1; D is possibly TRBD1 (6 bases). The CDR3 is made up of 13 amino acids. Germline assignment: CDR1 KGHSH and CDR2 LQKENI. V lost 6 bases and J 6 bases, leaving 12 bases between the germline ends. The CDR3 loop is CASSITGINEQFF. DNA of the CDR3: TGTGCCAGCTCCATAACAGGGATCAATGAGCAGTTCTTC.

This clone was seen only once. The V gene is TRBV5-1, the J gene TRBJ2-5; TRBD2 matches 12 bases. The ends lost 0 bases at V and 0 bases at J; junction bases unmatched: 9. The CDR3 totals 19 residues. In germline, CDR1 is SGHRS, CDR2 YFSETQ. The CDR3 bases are TGCGCCAGCAGCTTGGGGCGTTCGGGACTAGCGGGCCACCAAGAGACCCAGTACTTC. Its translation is CASSLGRSGLAGHQETQYF. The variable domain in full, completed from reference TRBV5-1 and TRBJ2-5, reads KAGVTQTPRYLIKTRGQQVTLSCSPISGHRSVSWYQQTPGQGLQFLFEYFSETQRNKGNFPGRFSGRQFSNSRSEMNVSTLELGDSALYLCASSLGRSGLAGHQETQYFGPGTRLLVL.

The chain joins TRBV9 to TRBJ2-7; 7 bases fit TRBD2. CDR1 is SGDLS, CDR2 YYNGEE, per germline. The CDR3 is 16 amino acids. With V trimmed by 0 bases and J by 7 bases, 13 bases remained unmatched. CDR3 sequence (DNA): TGTGCCAGCAGCGTAGCCGGGGGGTCAGGGCAGTCGGAGCAGTACTTC. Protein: CASSVAGGSGQSEQYF.

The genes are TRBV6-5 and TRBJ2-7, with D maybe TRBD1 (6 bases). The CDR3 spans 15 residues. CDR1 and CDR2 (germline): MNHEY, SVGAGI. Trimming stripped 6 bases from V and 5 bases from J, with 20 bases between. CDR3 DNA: TGTGCCAGCAGCAACTTTCGAGGGGGACGTAACGAGCAGTACTTC. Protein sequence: CASSNFRGGRNEQYF.

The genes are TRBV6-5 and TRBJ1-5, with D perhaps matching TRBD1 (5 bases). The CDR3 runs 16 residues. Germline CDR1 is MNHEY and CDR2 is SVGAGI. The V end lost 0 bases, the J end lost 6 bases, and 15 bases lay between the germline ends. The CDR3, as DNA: TGTGCCAGCAGTTACTCACCACACGGGGGAGGTCAGCCCCAGCATTTT. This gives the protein CASSYSPHGGGQPQHF.

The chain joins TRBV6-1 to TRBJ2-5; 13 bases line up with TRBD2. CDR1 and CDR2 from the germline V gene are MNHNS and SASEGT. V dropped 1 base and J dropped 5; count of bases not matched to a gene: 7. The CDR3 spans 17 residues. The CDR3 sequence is CASSEVRTSGSRETQYF. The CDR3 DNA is TGTGCCAGCAGTGAAGTTAGGACTAGCGGGAGTAGGGAGACCCAGTACTTC.